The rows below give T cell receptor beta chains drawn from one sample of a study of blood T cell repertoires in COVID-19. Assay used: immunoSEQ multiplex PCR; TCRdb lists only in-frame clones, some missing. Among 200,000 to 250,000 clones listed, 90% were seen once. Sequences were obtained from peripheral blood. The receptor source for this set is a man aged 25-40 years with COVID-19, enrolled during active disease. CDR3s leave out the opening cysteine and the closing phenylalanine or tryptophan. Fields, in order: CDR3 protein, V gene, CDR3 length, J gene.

CDR3aa: ASSLAPRTGTTNEKLF
v_gene: TRBV5-1
len: 16
j_gene: TRBJ1-4

CDR3aa: ASIFGQGYNEQF
v_gene: TRBV2
len: 12
j_gene: TRBJ2-1

CDR3aa: ASSFRGSEDEQY
v_gene: TRBV19
len: 12
j_gene: TRBJ2-7

CDR3aa: ASRAGGSVEQY
v_gene: TRBV28
len: 11
j_gene: TRBJ2-7

CDR3aa: ASSPRLADNEQF
v_gene: TRBV28
len: 12
j_gene: TRBJ2-1

CDR3aa: SGWGLAGGKYLGTDTQY
v_gene: TRBV29-1
len: 17
j_gene: TRBJ2-3

CDR3aa: ASSSDRIYSNQPQH
v_gene: TRBV7-9
len: 14
j_gene: TRBJ1-5

CDR3aa: ASSHNGGAGNTIY
v_gene: TRBV3-1/TRBV3-2
len: 13
j_gene: TRBJ1-3

CDR3aa: ASSLYLAGYNEQF
v_gene: TRBV27
len: 13
j_gene: TRBJ2-1

CDR3aa: ASSYGASGGTNEQF
v_gene: TRBV6-5
len: 14
j_gene: TRBJ2-1

CDR3aa: ASGGRVSYNEQF
v_gene: TRBV7-2
len: 12
j_gene: TRBJ2-1

CDR3aa: ASSSDWYYEQF
v_gene: TRBV14
len: 11
j_gene: TRBJ2-1

CDR3aa: ASSFRDSYGYT
v_gene: TRBV27
len: 11
j_gene: TRBJ1-2

CDR3aa: ASSVGTGPIPNEKLF
v_gene: TRBV9
len: 15
j_gene: TRBJ1-4

CDR3aa: ASSDRNEQY
v_gene: TRBV19
len: 9
j_gene: TRBJ2-7

CDR3aa: ASSLWGQGSEQF
v_gene: TRBV28
len: 12
j_gene: TRBJ2-1

CDR3aa: ASSLAGTRGTDTQY
v_gene: TRBV5-5
len: 14
j_gene: TRBJ2-3

CDR3aa: ASSSPGQSSYEQY
v_gene: TRBV6-5
len: 13
j_gene: TRBJ2-7

CDR3aa: ASSPSPGKRSYEQY
v_gene: TRBV18
len: 14
j_gene: TRBJ2-7

CDR3aa: SITDAPPLTSGRSRAQY
v_gene: TRBV29-1
len: 17
j_gene: TRBJ2-3

CDR3aa: ASSPGPGGYT
v_gene: TRBV9
len: 10
j_gene: TRBJ1-2

CDR3aa: ASSLGGRWMSGGELF
v_gene: TRBV5-4
len: 15
j_gene: TRBJ2-2

CDR3aa: ASTDRDSLAYT
v_gene: TRBV7-2
len: 11
j_gene: TRBJ1-2

CDR3aa: ASTAGVLSGNTIY
v_gene: TRBV28
len: 13
j_gene: TRBJ1-3

CDR3aa: ASSLVLAGLTEQY
v_gene: TRBV7-8
len: 13
j_gene: TRBJ2-7

CDR3aa: ASRTPRGLGTEAF
v_gene: TRBV6-5
len: 13
j_gene: TRBJ1-1

CDR3aa: AWSPPGDRGYEQY
v_gene: TRBV30
len: 13
j_gene: TRBJ2-7

CDR3aa: ASSRDSNQPQH
v_gene: TRBV6-5
len: 11
j_gene: TRBJ1-5

CDR3aa: ASSSPGQGREKLF
v_gene: TRBV6-6
len: 13
j_gene: TRBJ1-4